The entry that follows covers one T cell receptor beta chain sequence. Its antigen remains unknown. Profiling relied on immunoSEQ multiplex PCR, and the TCRdb table lists in-frame clones only, not all of them. Of 20,000 to 25,000 clones in the sample, less than 85% were seen once. This entry is derived from a study of T cell responses to AZD1222 COVID-19 vaccine. As for the study in general: Doses given second, at about 4 or about 12 weeks, were pooled.

Germline V CDR1 and CDR2: LNHDA, SQIVND (reference sequence). V lost 3 bases and J lost 5, with 13 bases in between. This CDR3 has 14 residues. General study results and limits: Just 5 or 6 AZD1222 recipients tested seropositive at baseline. Reports say nearly half of spike-specific TCRs go after unmutated variant regions. When two AZD1222 doses had been given, Spike-specific TCR breadth and depth rose.

Sample: peripheral blood, taken on day 0 of AZD1222 vaccination. The chain joins TRBV19 to TRBJ1-1; tentative D call: TRBD1 (5 bases). The source of this sequence is an adult in good health. CDR3 residues: CASSIQGTGTEAFF. CDR3 bases: TGTGCCAGTAGTATCCAGGGTACGGGGACTGAAGCTTTCTTT.